These 26 T cell receptor beta chains share one sample of origin, sequenced in a study of blood T cell repertoires in COVID-19. Here immunoSEQ multiplex PCR was the method, and the copy in TCRdb shows in-frame clones only, minus some. The sample consists of just over 250,000 clones, about 90% of them appearing once. Sequencing was carried out using peripheral blood. These receptors were obtained from a young adult with COVID-19, enrolled during active disease.

This clone was recorded a few times. V and J are TRBV7-3 and TRBJ1-2; D is undetermined. The CDR3 contains 19 residues. Trimming shortened V by 1 base and J by 0 bases, and 21 bases separated the two germline ends. CDR1 SGHTA and CDR2 FQGTGA come from the germline V gene. The CDR3 bases are TGTGCCAGCAGCTTAAACCCGGCGTCAGGAGGAGTTTCTAACTATGGCTACACCTTC. It is translated as CASSLNPASGGVSNYGYTF.

The chain has TRBV2 and TRBJ2-7, with 13 positions matching TRBD2. V was pared by 10 bases and J by 3 bases, with 6 bases of the junction left unmatched. CDR3 length: 14 residues. Germline CDR1 reads SNHLY; CDR2 reads FYNNEI. The CDR3 nucleotides are TGTGCCAACTCACTAGCGGGAGGGTACTACGAGCAGTACTTC. Its translation: CANSLAGGYYEQYF.

This chain uses TRBV18 with TRBJ1-2; 8 bases map to TRBD1. Looked up from germline, CDR1 is KGHSH and CDR2 is LQKENI. The CDR3 covers 15 residues. The junction had 9 bases not matched to a gene; V was cut back by 2 bases and J by 7 bases. CDR3 in DNA: TGTGCCAGCTCACCAAGCTCGACAGGGGAGTTTGGCTACACCTTC. It yields the protein CASSPSSTGEFGYTF.

The CDR3 DNA reads TGTGCTGGACTTTGGGAGAGCTCCTATAATTCACCCCTCCACTTT. Residues: CAGLWESSYNSPLHF. The chain couples TRBV30 to TRBJ1-6, with D uncertain. CDR1 and CDR2 (germline): GTSNPN, SVGIG (reference sequence). The CDR3 is 15 amino acids. Based on the CDR3 plus reference TRBV30 and TRBJ1-6, the full variable domain is SQTIHQWPATLVQPVGSPLSLECTVEGTSNPNLYWYRQAAGRGLQLLFYSVGIGQISSEVPQNLSASRPQDRQFILSSKKLLLSDSGFYLCAGLWESSYNSPLHFGNGTRLTVT.

This chain joins TRBV20-1 and TRBJ2-4; a weak D match, TRBD2 (5 bases). V was trimmed by 3 bases and J by 5 bases, leaving 17 bases between them. Per germline, CDR1 DFQATT and CDR2 SNEGSKA (reference sequence). This CDR3 comprises 15 residues. The CDR3 DNA reads TGCAGTGCTAGTGGGCCGTGGGGAGTAGAAAACATTCAGTACTTC. This translates into CSASGPWGVENIQYF.

The chain is built from TRBV28 and TRBJ2-2; weak D call: TRBD1 (7 bases). The length of the CDR3 is 17 residues. Between the trimmed V and J ends, which lost 6 bases and 0 bases, there was a span of 17 bases. Germline loops: CDR1 MDHEN, CDR2 SYDVKM. The CDR3 here is CASSPPQGGPNTGELFF. The CDR3 DNA is TGTGCCAGCAGCCCCCCCCAGGGGGGCCCGAACACCGGGGAGCTGTTTTTT.

The V call is TRBV6-2 or TRBV6-3, the J call TRBJ1-4; TRBD1 might be the D (5 bases). Trimming stripped 6 bases from V and 0 bases from J, with 14 bases between. The CDR3 runs 16 residues. The germline V gene has CDR1 MNHEY and CDR2 SVGEGT. The CDR3 is CASSRTPFATNEKLFF. The CDR3, as DNA: TGTGCCAGCAGCCGGACACCCTTTGCAACTAATGAAAAACTGTTTTTT.

The chain employs TRBV11-2 and TRBJ2-2; 9 bases fit TRBD1. The CDR3 covers 15 residues. Germline V gives CDR1 SGHAT, CDR2 FQNNGV. V lost 3 bases and J lost 6; bases outside the gene matches: 5. The CDR3 region is CASSLGQGNPGELFF. Here the CDR3 DNA reads TGTGCCAGCAGCTTGGGACAGGGAAACCCCGGGGAGCTGTTTTTT. Combining the CDR3 with reference TRBV11-2 and TRBJ2-2 gives the whole variable domain EAGVAQSPRYKIIEKRQSVAFWCNPISGHATLYWYQQILGQGPKLLIQFQNNGVVDDSQLPKDRFSAERLKGVDSTLKIQPAKLEDSAVYLCASSLGQGNPGELFFGEGSRLTVL.

This chain connects TRBV2 to TRBJ2-5; D possibly corresponds to TRBD1 (5 bases). Looked up from germline, CDR1 is SNHLY and CDR2 is FYNNEI. The CDR3 length is 13 residues. Trimming pared 6 bases from V and 4 bases from J, leaving 12 bases between. CDR3 protein: CASRPTAPETQYF. In nucleotides, the CDR3 is TGTGCCAGCAGGCCGACAGCCCCAGAGACCCAGTACTTC. Full variable domain (outside the CDR3, taken from reference TRBV2 and TRBJ2-5): EPEVTQTPSHQVTQMGQEVILRCVPISNHLYFYWYRQILGQKVEFLVSFYNNEISEKSEIFDDQFSVERPDGSNFTLKIRSTKLEDSAMYFCASRPTAPETQYFGPGTRLLVL.

V usage is TRBV27 and J usage is TRBJ1-6, with 7 positions matching TRBD1. Germline values: CDR1 MNHEY, CDR2 SMNVEV (reference sequence). The CDR3 extends over 13 amino acids. The J segment lost 10 bases and the V segment lost 8 bases, leaving 8 bases of the junction unmatched. CDR3 region: CASGKTGRSPLHF. CDR3 bases: TGTGCCAGCGGGAAGACAGGGCGATCACCCCTCCACTTT.

The chain combines TRBV5-5 with TRBJ1-1, with no clear D. V shed 0 bases and J shed 11 bases, with 14 bases lying between them. The CDR3 consists of 13 residues. Germline V gene data show CDR1 as SGHKS and CDR2 as YYEKEE (reference sequence). The CDR3 spells CASSLAGIGDAFF. DNA of the CDR3: TGTGCCAGCAGCTTGGCGGGGATCGGCGACGCTTTCTTT. Variable domain in full (rest from reference TRBV5-5 and TRBJ1-1): DAGVTQSPTHLIKTRGQQVTLRCSPISGHKSVSWYQQVLGQGPQFIFQYYEKEERGRGNFPDRFSARQFPNYSSELNVNALLLGDSALYLCASSLAGIGDAFFGQGTRLTVV.

The chain uses TRBV27 and TRBJ2-3; 8 bases match TRBD2. The CDR3 consists of 15 residues. Germline CDR1 is MNHEY and CDR2 is SMNVEV (reference sequence). V shed 4 bases, J shed 4 bases, and the junction held 7 bases outside the gene matches. The CDR3 loop reads CASSSDSGIADTQYF. The CDR3 region has the DNA TGTGCCAGCAGTTCTGATAGCGGGATCGCAGATACGCAGTATTTT.

V and J are TRBV5-6 and TRBJ1-2; D is unclear. This CDR3 is 14 amino acids long. V dropped 0 bases and J dropped 0 bases, with 6 bases sitting between them. In germline, CDR1 is SGHDT, CDR2 YYEEEE. The CDR3 nucleotides are TGTGCCAGCAGCTTGGCAGACACTAACTATGGCTACACCTTC. Amino acid sequence: CASSLADTNYGYTF.

The chain carries TRBV28 and TRBJ2-1, with TRBD2 matching over 7 bases. The V gene's germline CDR1 is MDHEN and CDR2 SYDVKM. The trim removed 4 bases at V and 5 bases at J, leaving 8 bases unmatched. CDR3 length equals 15 residues. CDR3 residues: CASSYGGRNHNEQFF. In DNA form, the CDR3 reads TGTGCCAGCAGTTATGGCGGGAGAAATCACAATGAGCAGTTCTTC.

The chain employs TRBV6-1 and TRBJ2-7; a possible D gene is TRBD2 (5 bases). CDR3 length: 17 amino acids. With 4 bases removed from V and 3 bases from J, the gap between germline ends came to 22 bases. CDR1 and CDR2 from the germline V gene are MNHNS and SASEGT. The CDR3: CASSGSHLARVNYEQYF. The CDR3 coding sequence is TGTGCCAGCAGTGGGTCTCATTTAGCGAGAGTTAACTACGAGCAGTACTTC.

The rearrangement uses TRBV10-3 and TRBJ1-1; D might be TRBD1 (5 bases). V dropped 4 bases and J dropped 5 bases, with 11 bases sitting between them. Per germline, CDR1 ENHRY and CDR2 SYGVKD. The CDR3 is 13 residues long. DNA for the CDR3: TGTGCCATCAGTGGGGGGAGGATTACTGAAGCTTTCTTT. This codes for CAISGGRITEAFF.

This chain connects TRBV2 to TRBJ2-7; 7 bases agree with TRBD1. Germline loops: CDR1 SNHLY, CDR2 FYNNEI. There are 13 residues in the CDR3. Unmatched junction bases numbered 4, after V lost 7 bases and J lost 1 base. CDR3 sequence (DNA): TGTGCCAGCACCGACAGGGTTTCCTACGAGCAGTACTTC. It translates to CASTDRVSYEQYF. The entire variable domain, with the rest obtained from reference TRBV2 and TRBJ2-7, is as follows: EPEVTQTPSHQVTQMGQEVILRCVPISNHLYFYWYRQILGQKVEFLVSFYNNEISEKSEIFDDQFSVERPDGSNFTLKIRSTKLEDSAMYFCASTDRVSYEQYFGPGTRLTVT.

The gene calls are TRBV5-4 and TRBJ1-3, with a tentative D call TRBD1 (6 bases). Trimming took 4 bases from V and 0 from J, leaving 11 bases between them. Germline CDR1 is SGHNT and CDR2 is YYREEE (reference sequence). This CDR3 comprises 15 residues. This CDR3 is CASSTTGDSGNTIYF. DNA of the CDR3: TGTGCCAGCAGCACGACAGGCGACTCTGGAAACACCATATATTTT. Filled out from reference TRBV5-4 and TRBJ1-3, the complete variable domain reads ETGVTQSPTHLIKTRGQQVTLRCSSQSGHNTVSWYQQALGQGPQFIFQYYREEENGRGNFPPRFSGLQFPNYSSELNVNALELDDSALYLCASSTTGDSGNTIYFGEGSWLTVV.

The chain joins TRBV9 to TRBJ1-1; D unclear. The CDR3 consists of 12 residues. V gave up 0 bases and J gave up 8 bases, with 8 bases separating them. CDR1 and CDR2 (germline): SGDLS, YYNGEE. The CDR3 loop reads CASSVVTEEAFF. CDR3 nucleotide sequence: TGTGCCAGCAGCGTAGTCACAGAGGAAGCTTTCTTT. Full variable domain (outside the CDR3, taken from reference TRBV9 and TRBJ1-1): DSGVTQTPKHLITATGQRVTLRCSPRSGDLSVYWYQQSLDQGLQFLIQYYNGEERAKGNILERFSAQQFPDLHSELNLSSLELGDSALYFCASSVVTEEAFFGQGTRLTVV.

CDR3 coding DNA: TGTGCCAGCAGTTCCTCAGACAGTACTGGAAACACCATATATTTT. This translates into CASSSSDSTGNTIYF. The chain carries TRBV6-5 and TRBJ1-3; a possible D gene is TRBD1 (5 bases). Germline V gene sequence: CDR1 MNHEY, CDR2 SVGAGI. The length of the CDR3 is 15 residues. V gave up 4 bases and J gave up 2 bases, with 12 bases separating them.

CDR3 sequence reads: CASSPFGQGSYEQYF. The CDR3 region has the DNA TGCGCCAGCAGCCCTTTCGGACAGGGTAGCTACGAGCAGTACTTC. The chain employs TRBV4-1 and TRBJ2-7; 8 nucleotides agree with TRBD1. The CDR3 runs to 15 residues. After removal of 4 bases from V and 3 bases from J, the junction contained 8 bases not matched to a gene. Germline values: CDR1 MGHRA, CDR2 YSYEKL.

This clone was found many times. This chain joins TRBV6-5 and TRBJ1-5; 7 nucleotides line up with TRBD1. The CDR3 is 14 residues long. CDR1 MNHEY and CDR2 SVGAGI come from the germline V gene. V lost 2 bases to trimming and J lost 5 bases; unmatched junction nucleotides: 3. CDR3 DNA sequence: TGTGCCAGCAGTTACGGAGGGGGCTATCAGCCCCAGCATTTT. Amino acid sequence: CASSYGGGYQPQHF.

The V gene is TRBV5-6, the J gene TRBJ2-2; TRBD2 aligns across 12 bases. V was clipped by 3 bases and J by 5 bases; unmatched bases: 8. From germline, CDR1 is SGHDT and CDR2 YYEEEE. This CDR3 has 17 residues. The CDR3 protein is CASSSLTSGRTTGELFF. The CDR3 DNA sequence: TGTGCCAGCAGCTCGCTAACTAGCGGGAGGACGACCGGGGAGCTGTTTTTT.

The V call is TRBV7-7, the J call TRBJ2-3; perhaps TRBD2 as D (5 bases). Germline CDR1 SSHAT, CDR2 FNYEAQ (reference sequence). The CDR3 sequence is 14 residues long. V lost 4 bases, J lost 0 bases, and 8 bases lay in between. CDR3 DNA sequence: TGTGCCAGCAGCTCTAGCCTCAGCACAGATACGCAGTATTTT. The encoded protein is CASSSSLSTDTQYF.

V is TRBV27 and J is TRBJ1-5, with D maybe TRBD1 (5 bases). V gave up 3 bases and J gave up 2 bases, with 8 bases separating them. CDR1 is MNHEY, CDR2 SMNVEV, per germline (reference sequence). The CDR3 sequence is 14 residues long. CDR3 loop: CASSFLGGNQPQHF. CDR3 DNA sequence: TGTGCCAGCAGTTTTTTAGGGGGCAATCAGCCCCAGCATTTT.

V and J are TRBV19 and TRBJ1-1, with D possibly being TRBD1 (5 bases). The germline V gene has CDR1 LNHDA and CDR2 SQIVND (reference sequence). The CDR3 extends over 15 amino acids. V shed 5 bases and J shed 5 bases, with 18 bases lying between them. The DNA of the CDR3 is TGTGCCAGTAGTGTCACAGGAGGGAGTGGAACTGAAGCTTTCTTT. It encodes CASSVTGGSGTEAFF.